This T cell receptor beta chain is drawn from a study of radiotherapy plus CTLA-4 blockade in lung cancer. Broader study findings: Following radiotherapy plus ipilimumab, tumor-derived TCR clones expanded in the blood.

With 2 bases removed from V and 3 bases from J, the gap between germline ends came to 3 bases. The CDR3 spans 12 residues. The germline gives CDR1 SGHVS, CDR2 FQNEAQ. The repertoire was sequenced with immunoSEQ multiplex PCR; TCRdb's copy has only in-frame clones and lacks some. The profile covers 95,000 to 150,000 clones, with over 80% appearing a single time and 6.9% taken by the ten largest. Details on this clone: Its target is not known.

The J gene is TRBJ2-3, the V gene TRBV7-8; D remains ambiguous. This TCR was recovered from a human donor with non-small cell lung cancer that progressed on radiotherapy plus ipilimumab. The source material was peripheral blood, sampled from a patient treated with radiotherapy plus ipilimumab. This CDR3 reads CASSLSTDTQYF. The CDR3 region has the DNA TGTGCCAGCAGCTTAAGTACAGATACGCAGTATTTT.